The T cell receptor (beta chain) under discussion was sequenced for a study of identifying expanded T cells in peripheral blood (dated 2019 in TCRdb). Looking at the study overall: Separate aliquots of the same genomic DNA pool were sequenced to produce technical replicates, and four replicates were compared in pairs. Overall results and qualifications from the work: Across all healthy donors, variance in clone template counts between roughly 2-week samples was found to increase significantly with total template count. Between technical replicates the binomial model flagged about 1.2 differentially abundant clones, whereas over about 2 weeks the binomial model flagged about 16.4 and over about 4 weeks approximately 20. Across all healthy-donor time intervals, the beta-binomial model significantly lowered both the number of clones called differentially abundant and the false-positive rate. The authors expected that over much longer intervals, such as months to years, biological variance in healthy repertoires might increase even further.

To note about this clone: Its antigen is unknown. No qualities accompany the bases; no much larger clone lies one base away.

No immune events, such as infections, were documented for the healthy donors during the collection period. Blood repertoires from healthy donors were used as a training cohort for calibrating time-dependent variance in a beta-binomial model of differential abundance of T-cell clones. The training cohort included around ten healthy donors, of whom 3 were female and 7 were male. Donor ages ranged from roughly 29 to 64 years, with an average of roughly 47 years. Obtained from a commercial supplier, whole blood was collected from each healthy donor at three time points set two to three weeks apart. Genomic DNA was extracted from unsorted whole blood for immunosequencing. TCRbeta CDR3 regions were profiled with the immunoSEQ Assay using bias-controlled multiplex PCR amplification of genomic DNA. The paper's data handling went like this. The absolute abundance of each unique TCRbeta CDR3 region was quantified after sequences were collapsed and filtered. Differential abundance was assessed using a binomial (Fisher-equivalent) model and a beta-binomial model in which time-dependent variance fitted from healthy donors was added. Clones with fewer than 5 combined templates were removed, and differential abundance was called for clones with a Benjamini-Hochberg FDR below 0.01. Beta-binomial variance was modeled as a function of total template count across the two samples using the form v = (b*log(k)+a)^2. TCRdb took over this immuneACCESS table, retaining in-frame rearrangements with V and J assigned. Such tables are incomplete; in checked studies, under half of the missing clones stem from an unresolved V gene, and the remainder is unexplained. The V and J calls and clone size were taken over from that table, and D and trimming were inferred from the DNA. The sample table shows 100,000 or so clones, and 70% to 90% are seen once. Roughly 13% of the sample rests with the top ten.

Based on the germline V gene (reference sequence), the CDR1 and CDR2 sequences are MNHEY and SMNVEV. V lost 5 bases and J lost 2 bases, and the count of bases not matched to a germline gene is 6. The CDR3 has 14 amino acids, counting the end cysteine and phenylalanine. Only CDR3 DNA remains: 42 bases, in frame from the first base. Sequencing was performed on blood. The rearranged segments are TRBV27 and TRBJ2-7, with 7 bases matching TRBD1. The origin of this receptor is a person between 18 and 70 years old in good health. The bases read TGTGCCAGCAGTACAGAAGACAGGGCCTACGAGCAGTACTTC. This translates into CASSTEDRAYEQYF.